The text below deals with one TCR beta chain. This sample was included in a study of blood T cell repertoires in COVID-19. The germline V and J ends were trimmed by 7 bases and 0 bases, with 10 bases remaining between them. CDR1 SNHLY and CDR2 FYNNEI come from the germline V gene. The CDR3 contains 14 residues. The protocol was immunoSEQ multiplex PCR, while the TCRdb copy is restricted to in-frame clones and leaves out a portion. The sample consists of over 150,000 clones, roughly nine tenths of them appearing once. The TCR was taken from a woman in her 30s who had recovered from COVID-19. Sequencing was done on a sample of PBMCs or T cells enriched from blood (not recorded which). The chain is built from TRBV2 and TRBJ2-4; the D is unclear. The CDR3 reads CASKEILAKNIQYF. In DNA, the CDR3 is TGTGCCAGCAAGGAGATTCTAGCCAAAAACATTCAGTACTTC. The variable domain in full, with the rest retrieved from reference TRBV2 and TRBJ2-4, is EPEVTQTPSHQVTQMGQEVILRCVPISNHLYFYWYRQILGQKVEFLVSFYNNEISEKSEIFDDQFSVERPDGSNFTLKIRSTKLEDSAMYFCASKEILAKNIQYFGAGTRLSVL.